This T cell receptor beta chain was captured in a study of blood T cells in healthy people across ages. Study-wide findings and caveats: The CMV status of each donor remained undetermined, and this could have confounded shifts in expanded clonotypes. While age rose, TCR beta diversity per million T cells dropped in a roughly linear way. TCR beta diversity tracked closely with naive T cell percentage.

The germline gives CDR1 MNHNS, CDR2 SASEGT. V was shortened by 8 bases and J by 0 bases, with 9 bases between the two germline ends. This CDR3 comprises 13 residues. This clonotype appeared a few times. Its specificity is not known. The authors ran a second PCR of about 7 to 11 cycles using a sample-barcoded 5' primer and a J-beta primer mix. Each cDNA molecule was tagged by a template-switch adaptor that had 12 random nucleotides. Via MiXCR, TCRdb re-called the 5' RACE reads, giving one row per CDR3 protein. The sample lists roughly 1.7 million distinct CDR3 sequences, around 35% seen once, with about 11% in the top ten.

V and J are TRBV6-1 and TRBJ2-3; no firm D call. The sequence came from a woman aged 25 to 39 in good health. The sequencing sample was made of blood. CDR3 loop: CASGYTSTDTQYF. The CDR3 DNA is TGTGCCAGCGGGTACACAAGCACAGATACGCAGTATTTT.